A selection of T cell receptor beta chains follows, all from one sample in a study of blood T cell repertoires in COVID-19. Profiling relied on immunoSEQ multiplex PCR, and the TCRdb table lists in-frame clones only, not all of them. The sample has about 96,000 clones; 70% to 90% are singletons. Sequencing was carried out using peripheral blood. These TCRs come from a human donor with COVID-19, enrolled during active disease. The donor label of this sample is uncertain. Both conserved end residues are part of each CDR3. Each record gives: clone size, V gene, J gene, D gene, CDR3 protein, CDR3 DNA. D genes are given only for firm matches. Clone size is not always given. Where it is, it says once, few, many or a class for expanded clones.

clone_size: NA; v_call: TRBV27; j_call: TRBJ1-1; d_call: TRBD1; cdr3_aa: CASSHVKWRDRGRASTEAFF; cdr3_nt: TGTGCCAGCAGCCACGTCAAGTGGAGAGACAGGGGTCGTGCTTCCACTGAAGCTTTCTTT
clone_size: NA; v_call: TRBV11-2; j_call: TRBJ1-3; d_call: NA; cdr3_aa: CASNPMGAAGNTIYF; cdr3_nt: TGTGCCAGCAACCCTATGGGGGCGGCTGGAAACACCATATATTTT
clone_size: NA; v_call: TRBV2; j_call: TRBJ1-1; d_call: NA; cdr3_aa: CASSVRQVNTEAFF; cdr3_nt: TGTGCCAGCAGTGTGAGACAGGTGAACACTGAAGCTTTCTTT
clone_size: NA; v_call: TRBV6-5; j_call: TRBJ2-2; d_call: NA; cdr3_aa: CASSTQENTGELFF; cdr3_nt: TGTGCCAGCAGTACCCAGGAGAACACCGGGGAGCTGTTTTTT
clone_size: NA; v_call: TRBV28; j_call: TRBJ1-4; d_call: NA; cdr3_aa: CASSLNGGGWNEKLFF; cdr3_nt: TGTGCCAGCAGCCTCAACGGGGGGGGATGGAATGAAAAACTGTTTTTT
clone_size: once; v_call: TRBV25-1; j_call: TRBJ2-7; d_call: NA; cdr3_aa: CATTEIYEQYF; cdr3_nt: TGTGCCACAACCGAGATCTACGAGCAGTACTTC
clone_size: NA; v_call: TRBV7-6; j_call: TRBJ1-6; d_call: TRBD1; cdr3_aa: CASSPGQGSSPLHF; cdr3_nt: TGTGCCAGCAGCCCGGGACAGGGGAGTTCACCCCTCCACTTT
clone_size: NA; v_call: TRBV5-4; j_call: TRBJ1-2; d_call: NA; cdr3_aa: CASSRGTGANYGYTF; cdr3_nt: TGTGCCAGCAGCCGGGGGACGGGCGCTAACTATGGCTACACCTTC
clone_size: NA; v_call: TRBV5-1; j_call: TRBJ2-1; d_call: NA; cdr3_aa: CASSLEGDSYNEQFF; cdr3_nt: TGCGCCAGCAGCTTGGAGGGAGACTCCTACAATGAGCAGTTCTTC
clone_size: NA; v_call: TRBV6-5; j_call: TRBJ2-7; d_call: TRBD1; cdr3_aa: CASRDRGWSYEQYF; cdr3_nt: TGTGCCAGCAGAGACAGGGGGTGGTCCTACGAGCAGTACTTC
clone_size: NA; v_call: TRBV18; j_call: TRBJ2-7; d_call: NA; cdr3_aa: CASSLGQNYEQYF; cdr3_nt: TGTGCCAGCTCACTCGGACAGAACTACGAGCAGTACTTC
clone_size: NA; v_call: TRBV19; j_call: TRBJ2-7; d_call: TRBD1; cdr3_aa: CASSMGTGITYEQYF; cdr3_nt: TGTGCCAGTAGTATGGGGACAGGGATCACCTACGAGCAGTACTTC
clone_size: NA; v_call: TRBV11-2; j_call: TRBJ2-7; d_call: TRBD1; cdr3_aa: CASSLVGQGSYEQYF; cdr3_nt: TGTGCCAGCAGCTTAGTTGGACAGGGCTCCTACGAGCAGTACTTC
clone_size: few; v_call: TRBV30; j_call: TRBJ1-4; d_call: NA; cdr3_aa: CAWSPTGSWNEKLFF; cdr3_nt: TGTGCCTGGAGCCCCACAGGGTCATGGAATGAAAAACTGTTTTTT
clone_size: NA; v_call: TRBV2; j_call: TRBJ2-5; d_call: NA; cdr3_aa: CASSEQETQYF; cdr3_nt: TGTGCCAGCAGTGAACAGGAGACCCAGTACTTC
clone_size: NA; v_call: TRBV10-2; j_call: TRBJ1-1; d_call: NA; cdr3_aa: CASSEVWQGGTEAFF; cdr3_nt: TGCGCCAGCAGTGAGGTTTGGCAAGGGGGAACTGAAGCTTTCTTT
clone_size: NA; v_call: TRBV5-6; j_call: TRBJ2-3; d_call: TRBD2; cdr3_aa: CASSLGLAGGDTQYF; cdr3_nt: TGTGCCAGCAGCTTAGGACTAGCGGGAGGAGATACGCAGTATTTT
clone_size: NA; v_call: TRBV19; j_call: TRBJ2-7; d_call: NA; cdr3_aa: CASSTVGGSAYEQYF; cdr3_nt: TGTGCCAGTAGTACCGTTGGGGGGTCGGCCTACGAGCAGTACTTC
clone_size: NA; v_call: TRBV18; j_call: TRBJ1-5; d_call: NA; cdr3_aa: CASSPGDQPQHF; cdr3_nt: TGTGCCAGCTCCCCCGGGGATCAGCCCCAGCATTTT
clone_size: NA; v_call: TRBV6-5; j_call: TRBJ1-1; d_call: TRBD1; cdr3_aa: CASIQQGETNTEAFF; cdr3_nt: TGTGCCAGCATCCAACAGGGGGAGACGAACACTGAAGCTTTCTTT
clone_size: NA; v_call: TRBV24-1; j_call: TRBJ2-3; d_call: NA; cdr3_aa: CATSETSFTEDGGYTDTQYF; cdr3_nt: TGTGCCACCAGTGAAACTAGCTTTACGGAGGATGGGGGATACACAGATACGCAGTATTTT
clone_size: NA; v_call: TRBV27; j_call: TRBJ2-1; d_call: NA; cdr3_aa: CARGLFWTVYNEQFF; cdr3_nt: TGTGCCAGGGGGCTATTTTGGACAGTCTACAATGAGCAGTTCTTC
clone_size: NA; v_call: TRBV7-2; j_call: TRBJ2-3; d_call: NA; cdr3_aa: CASSLDSLTDTQYF; cdr3_nt: TGTGCCAGCAGCTTAGACAGTTTAACGGATACGCAGTATTTT
clone_size: once; v_call: TRBV28; j_call: TRBJ1-1; d_call: TRBD1; cdr3_aa: CASSLGQGALNTEAFF; cdr3_nt: TGTGCCAGCAGTTTAGGCCAGGGGGCCCTGAACACTGAAGCTTTCTTT
clone_size: NA; v_call: TRBV7-9; j_call: TRBJ2-1; d_call: NA; cdr3_aa: CASSLGRGREQFF; cdr3_nt: TGTGCCAGCAGCTTGGGGCGGGGCCGGGAGCAGTTCTTC
clone_size: NA; v_call: TRBV28; j_call: TRBJ2-1; d_call: TRBD1; cdr3_aa: CASSQQDRGAYNEQFF; cdr3_nt: TGTGCCAGCAGTCAACAAGACAGGGGGGCCTACAATGAGCAGTTCTTC
clone_size: few; v_call: TRBV30; j_call: TRBJ1-5; d_call: TRBD1; cdr3_aa: CAWSGGQVLREPQHF; cdr3_nt: TGTGCCTGGAGTGGAGGACAGGTTCTGAGGGAGCCCCAGCATTTT
clone_size: NA; v_call: TRBV5-4; j_call: TRBJ2-6; d_call: NA; cdr3_aa: CASSFSVSGANVLTF; cdr3_nt: TGTGCCAGCAGCTTTTCGGTCTCTGGGGCCAACGTCCTGACTTTC
clone_size: NA; v_call: TRBV6-5; j_call: TRBJ1-5; d_call: NA; cdr3_aa: CASSLQGQPQHF; cdr3_nt: TGTGCCAGCAGCCTACAGGGCCAGCCCCAGCATTTT
clone_size: NA; v_call: TRBV7-3; j_call: TRBJ2-7; d_call: TRBD1; cdr3_aa: CASSLDLDTGTGSYEQYF; cdr3_nt: TGTGCCAGCAGCTTAGATTTGGATACCGGGACAGGGTCTTACGAGCAGTACTTC
clone_size: NA; v_call: TRBV3-1/TRBV3-2; j_call: TRBJ2-2; d_call: TRBD1; cdr3_aa: CASSYQTGFGGELFF; cdr3_nt: TGTGCCAGCAGCTACCAGACAGGGTTTGGCGGGGAGCTGTTTTTT
clone_size: NA; v_call: TRBV7-9; j_call: TRBJ1-6; d_call: NA; cdr3_aa: CASSFNPPGSNSPLHF; cdr3_nt: TGTGCCAGCAGCTTTAACCCTCCGGGATCGAATTCACCCCTCCACTTT
clone_size: NA; v_call: TRBV3-1/TRBV3-2; j_call: TRBJ2-3; d_call: NA; cdr3_aa: CASRQPSTDTQYF; cdr3_nt: TGTGCCAGCAGACAGCCTAGCACAGATACGCAGTATTTT
clone_size: NA; v_call: TRBV11-1; j_call: TRBJ1-1; d_call: NA; cdr3_aa: CASSWDTWVNTEAFF; cdr3_nt: TGTGCCAGCAGCTGGGACACCTGGGTGAACACTGAAGCTTTCTTT
clone_size: few; v_call: TRBV2; j_call: TRBJ2-1; d_call: TRBD1; cdr3_aa: CASSSTGQGSYNEQFF; cdr3_nt: TGTGCCAGCAGTAGCACGGGACAGGGTTCCTACAATGAGCAGTTCTTC
clone_size: NA; v_call: TRBV11-2; j_call: TRBJ2-5; d_call: TRBD1; cdr3_aa: CASSPRRRTGGRETQYF; cdr3_nt: TGTGCCAGCAGCCCTCGCCGGAGGACAGGGGGAAGAGAGACCCAGTACTTC
clone_size: NA; v_call: TRBV29-1; j_call: TRBJ2-5; d_call: NA; cdr3_aa: CSVGREKETQYF; cdr3_nt: TGCAGCGTGGGCCGGGAAAAAGAGACCCAGTACTTC
clone_size: NA; v_call: TRBV2; j_call: TRBJ2-5; d_call: TRBD1; cdr3_aa: CASRIPGTGQETQYF; cdr3_nt: TGTGCCAGCAGGATTCCCGGGACAGGGCAAGAGACCCAGTACTTC
clone_size: NA; v_call: TRBV6-5; j_call: TRBJ1-5; d_call: NA; cdr3_aa: CASRATEGVQPQHF; cdr3_nt: TGTGCCAGCAGGGCCACTGAGGGGGTCCAGCCCCAGCATTTT
clone_size: NA; v_call: TRBV19; j_call: TRBJ2-5; d_call: NA; cdr3_aa: CASSPQGQETQYF; cdr3_nt: TGTGCCAGTAGTCCCCAGGGGCAGGAGACCCAGTACTTC
clone_size: NA; v_call: TRBV7-7; j_call: TRBJ2-7; d_call: TRBD2; cdr3_aa: CASSLVTGGYEQYF; cdr3_nt: TGTGCTAGCAGCTTAGTCACGGGGGGCTACGAGCAGTACTTC
clone_size: NA; v_call: TRBV27; j_call: TRBJ1-1; d_call: NA; cdr3_aa: CASSPGRLGGVAFF; cdr3_nt: TGTGCCAGCAGCCCTGGGCGTTTAGGAGGGGTAGCTTTCTTT
clone_size: NA; v_call: TRBV19; j_call: TRBJ1-1; d_call: NA; cdr3_aa: CASSTLQGRGTTEAFF; cdr3_nt: TGTGCCAGTAGTACGTTACAGGGCCGGGGAACCACTGAAGCTTTCTTT
clone_size: NA; v_call: TRBV7-6; j_call: TRBJ2-5; d_call: NA; cdr3_aa: CASSLGGTFGEETQYF; cdr3_nt: TGTGCCAGCAGCTTAGGGGGGACATTTGGGGAAGAGACCCAGTACTTC
clone_size: once; v_call: TRBV29-1; j_call: TRBJ1-2; d_call: TRBD1; cdr3_aa: CSVGRTGRGYTF; cdr3_nt: TGCAGCGTTGGTAGGACAGGGAGAGGCTACACCTTC
clone_size: NA; v_call: TRBV25-1; j_call: TRBJ1-6; d_call: NA; cdr3_aa: CASHTDDNSPLHF; cdr3_nt: TGTGCCAGCCATACAGACGACAATTCACCCCTCCACTTT
clone_size: NA; v_call: TRBV6-5; j_call: TRBJ1-2; d_call: TRBD1; cdr3_aa: CASGTGVLDYGYTF; cdr3_nt: TGTGCCAGCGGAACAGGGGTATTGGACTATGGCTACACCTTC
clone_size: NA; v_call: TRBV4-1; j_call: TRBJ1-1; d_call: NA; cdr3_aa: CASSQGVTTGRGATEAFF; cdr3_nt: TGCGCCAGCAGCCAAGGTGTCACTACAGGGAGGGGGGCCACTGAAGCTTTCTTT
clone_size: NA; v_call: TRBV19; j_call: TRBJ2-2; d_call: NA; cdr3_aa: CASIDFSTGELFF; cdr3_nt: TGTGCCAGTATTGACTTTTCCACCGGGGAGCTGTTTTTT
clone_size: NA; v_call: TRBV27; j_call: TRBJ2-5; d_call: NA; cdr3_aa: CASSFRETQYF; cdr3_nt: TGTGCCAGCAGTTTCCGAGAGACCCAGTACTTC
clone_size: once; v_call: TRBV7-6; j_call: TRBJ1-1; d_call: TRBD1; cdr3_aa: CASSFLETGDLNTEAFF; cdr3_nt: TGTGCCAGCAGCTTTTTGGAGACAGGGGACCTGAACACTGAAGCTTTCTTT
clone_size: NA; v_call: TRBV3-1/TRBV3-2; j_call: TRBJ1-2; d_call: TRBD1; cdr3_aa: CASSQGWQGAYGYTF; cdr3_nt: TGTGCCAGCAGCCAAGGATGGCAGGGGGCCTATGGCTACACCTTC
clone_size: once; v_call: TRBV9; j_call: TRBJ2-5; d_call: TRBD2; cdr3_aa: CASSVAGGRQETQYF; cdr3_nt: TGTGCCAGCAGCGTAGCGGGGGGGCGGCAAGAGACCCAGTACTTC
clone_size: NA; v_call: TRBV11-2; j_call: TRBJ1-3; d_call: NA; cdr3_aa: CASSTIDRLQGNTIYF; cdr3_nt: TGTGCCAGCAGCACAATTGACAGATTACAAGGAAACACCATATATTTT
clone_size: NA; v_call: TRBV19; j_call: TRBJ1-2; d_call: TRBD1; cdr3_aa: CASSIDRDGYTF; cdr3_nt: TGTGCCAGTAGTATTGACAGGGACGGCTACACCTTC
clone_size: NA; v_call: TRBV5-1; j_call: TRBJ2-3; d_call: NA; cdr3_aa: CASSFLLDTQYF; cdr3_nt: TGCGCCAGCAGCTTTCTCCTAGATACGCAGTATTTT
clone_size: NA; v_call: TRBV27; j_call: TRBJ2-2; d_call: TRBD1; cdr3_aa: CASSLMRDRGPGELFF; cdr3_nt: TGTGCCAGCAGTTTAATGCGGGACAGGGGTCCCGGGGAGCTGTTTTTT
clone_size: NA; v_call: TRBV6-5; j_call: TRBJ1-5; d_call: NA; cdr3_aa: CASNGQSNQPQHF; cdr3_nt: TGTGCCAGCAATGGACAGAGCAATCAGCCCCAGCATTTT